The entry below gives a single T cell receptor (beta chain) sequence along with its context. For the second PCR, which ran for 7 to 11 cycles, a sample-barcoded 5' primer and a J-beta primer mix were used. Each cDNA molecule carried a tag from a template-switch adaptor that contained 12 random nucleotides. TCRdb reprocessed the 5' RACE reads via MiXCR and lists one record per CDR3 protein. This table has about 900,000 distinct CDR3 sequences, about 44% appearing once. The CDR3 consists of 14 residues. Per the germline V gene, CDR1 is MGHRA and CDR2 is YSYEKL. Trimming cost V 4 bases and J 3 bases, with 10 bases left between them. For every donor, a draw yielded 9.5 to 10 milliliters of peripheral blood. This record comes from a study of blood T cells in healthy people across ages.

The receptor was isolated from a man younger than 45 in good health. This rearrangement joins TRBV4-1 to TRBJ1-5; tentative D call: TRBD1 (6 bases). Sequencing used blood. CDR3 in DNA: TGCGCCAGCAGCCCGGGACAATTCAATCAGCCCCAGCATTTT. This sequence encodes CASSPGQFNQPQHF.